This entry lists 27 T cell receptor beta chains sequenced from one sample in a study of T-cell reconstitution after alpha-beta-depleted transplantation in children. For TCRbeta, the library was prepared with unique molecular identifiers. TCRdb fed the PCR reads into MiXCR, producing one record per CDR3 protein. This sample has some 490,000 distinct CDR3 sequences, with approximately 12% found just once. Sequencing was performed on PBMCs from the stem cell graft donor, taken from the stem cell graft. These receptors came from a human donor who donated a stem cell graft to a child with combined immunodeficiency.

This clonotype showed up just a few times. The J gene is TRBJ2-5, the V gene TRBV7-2; 11 bases line up with TRBD2. Germline CDR1 and CDR2: SGHTA and FQGNSA. After removal of 5 bases from V and 1 base from J, the junction contained 6 bases not matched to a gene. The CDR3 runs to 16 residues. CDR3 sequence: CASSIEGTSGQETQYF. Written as DNA, the CDR3 is TGTGCCAGCAGCATAGAAGGGACTAGCGGCCAAGAGACCCAGTACTTC.

This chain uses TRBV20-1 with TRBJ2-1, with 10 nucleotides matching TRBD2. Germline assignment: CDR1 DFQATT and CDR2 SNEGSKA (reference sequence). V lost 1 base and J lost 5; bases outside the gene matches: 5. The CDR3 is 15 amino acids. CDR3 amino acids: CSARGPGLADNEQFF. In DNA, the CDR3 is TGCAGTGCTAGAGGCCCCGGACTAGCGGACAATGAGCAGTTCTTC.

V is TRBV9 and J is TRBJ1-2, with D possibly TRBD1 on 5 matching bases. The CDR3 loop spans 15 amino acids. CDR1 SGDLS and CDR2 YYNGEE come from the germline V gene. V was pared by 0 bases and J by 4 bases, with 13 bases between. CDR3 sequence (DNA): TGTGCCAGCAGCGTAGATGGGACCCTCCCCTATGGCTACACCTTC. This encodes CASSVDGTLPYGYTF.

The table lists this clonotype with a few counts. The gene calls are TRBV6-1 and TRBJ1-2; D not resolved. This CDR3 spans 13 amino acids. Trimming pared 4 bases from V and 6 bases from J, leaving 12 bases between. Per germline, CDR1 MNHNS and CDR2 SASEGT. Here the CDR3 reads CASSVPDFHGYTF. Here the CDR3 DNA reads TGTGCCAGCAGTGTGCCCGATTTTCATGGCTACACCTTC.

This clonotype was seen more than once but under ten times. The genes are TRBV4-3 and TRBJ1-5, with D unresolved. Germline V gene lookup returns CDR1 LGHNA and CDR2 YSLEER. The CDR3 is 15 amino acids. V gave up 0 bases and J gave up 0 bases, with 6 bases separating them. In nucleotides, the CDR3 is TGCGCCAGCAGCCAAGAATGGAGTAGCAATCAGCCCCAGCATTTT. It translates to CASSQEWSSNQPQHF.

The chain recombines TRBV7-8 with TRBJ2-7, with D perhaps TRBD1 or TRBD2 (5 bases each). Germline V lookup: CDR1 SGHVS, CDR2 FQNEAQ. The CDR3 totals 13 residues. Trimming pared 5 bases from V and 3 bases from J, leaving 11 bases between. DNA of the CDR3: TGTGCCAGCAGCCGGGACCGCTACTACGAGCAGTACTTC. Protein: CASSRDRYYEQYF.

In its sample, this clonotype was seen many times. V gene TRBV5-5 combines with J gene TRBJ2-1, with no clear D. CDR1 is SGHKS, CDR2 YYEKEE, per germline (reference sequence). V gave up 2 bases and J gave up 7 bases, with 16 bases separating them. This CDR3 is 15 amino acids long. CDR3 in amino acids: CASSLGQSNVNEQFF. Here the CDR3 DNA reads TGTGCCAGCAGCTTAGGCCAGAGTAATGTGAATGAGCAGTTCTTC.

The chain joins TRBV25-1 to TRBJ2-3; D possibly corresponds to TRBD1 (7 bases). Germline loops: CDR1 MGHDK, CDR2 SYGVNS. CDR3 length: 16 residues. V lost 1 base to trimming and J lost 2 bases, with 13 bases between them. The CDR3 DNA is TGTGCCAGCAGTGAATTTGGCAGGGGGGTCACAGATACGCAGTATTTT. Encoded protein: CASSEFGRGVTDTQYF. The variable domain in full, with the rest retrieved from reference TRBV25-1 and TRBJ2-3, is EADIYQTPRYLVIGTGKKITLECSQTMGHDKMYWYQQDPGMELHLIHYSYGVNSTEKGDLSSESTVSRIRTEHFPLTLESARPSHTSQYLCASSEFGRGVTDTQYFGPGTRLTVL.

Only a few counts were recorded for this clonotype. The chain carries TRBV21-1 and TRBJ1-5. TRBV21-1 is shown as a pseudogene. This CDR3 spans 14 amino acids. The CDR3 spells CASSLQPGNQPQHF. The CDR3 DNA sequence: TGTGCCAGCAGCTTACAGCCGGGCAATCAGCCCCAGCATTTT.

Worth noting for this clonotype: A read error may be the cause here, since a much bigger clone is one base away. The J gene is TRBJ1-4, the V gene TRBV7-9; D not resolved. The CDR3 runs 14 residues. The V end was cut by 7 bases, the J end by 5 bases, with 14 bases between. Germline V lookup: CDR1 SEHNR, CDR2 FQNEAQ (reference sequence). The CDR3 nucleotides read TGTGCCAGCACGCAGGTGTCAAGAAATGAAAAACTGTTTTTT. It codes for CASTQVSRNEKLFF.

This clonotype was detected many times. This chain links TRBV12-3 or TRBV12-4 with TRBJ2-2, with D possibly being TRBD1 (5 bases). This CDR3 contains 15 residues. Trimming left V 8 bases short and J 1 base short, with 14 bases between. Here the CDR3 reads CASVITGWNTGELFF. The CDR3 nucleotides read TGTGCCAGCGTTATTACAGGATGGAACACCGGGGAGCTGTTTTTT.

This sequence joins TRBV27 and TRBJ2-7; 7 bases line up with TRBD1. V lost 6 bases and J lost 5; bases outside the gene matches: 4. Germline lookup yields CDR1 MNHEY and CDR2 SMNVEV (reference sequence). The CDR3 consists of 12 residues. CDR3 sequence: CASSTQGDEQYF. The CDR3 DNA reads as TGTGCCAGCAGCACTCAGGGGGACGAGCAGTACTTC.

This clonotype was seen a handful of times. The rearrangement links TRBV5-6 to TRBJ2-2; D call uncertain. With 1 base removed from V and 5 bases from J, the gap between germline ends came to 12 bases. Germline lookup yields CDR1 SGHDT and CDR2 YYEEEE. The CDR3 covers 15 residues. The CDR3 loop is CASSLWPSRTGELFF. As DNA, the CDR3 is TGTGCCAGCAGCTTGTGGCCATCCCGTACCGGGGAGCTGTTTTTT.

This chain joins TRBV5-1 and TRBJ2-2; D gene unclear. The V gene lost 5 bases and the J gene lost 5 bases, with 10 bases spanning the gap. CDR1 and CDR2 (germline): SGHRS, YFSETQ. The CDR3 contains 13 residues. The CDR3 nucleotides read TGCGCCAGCAGTCGAGCTGGGACCGGGGAGCTGTTTTTT. Protein sequence: CASSRAGTGELFF.

Many counts were recorded for this clonotype. The chain couples TRBV11-1 to TRBJ2-7; 7 bases align to TRBD1. Germline trimming cut 5 bases from V and 0 bases from J; bases unmatched to any gene: 7. Germline V gives CDR1 SGHAT, CDR2 FQDESV (reference sequence). CDR3 size: 15 residues. The CDR3 nucleotides read TGTGCCAGCAGCCTGGACAGGACAGGCTCCTACGAGCAGTACTTC. Protein: CASSLDRTGSYEQYF.

The V gene is TRBV3-1, the J gene TRBJ2-1; 11 bases agree with TRBD1. Trimming at V came to 8 bases and at J to 9 bases, leaving 9 bases not matched to a gene. Per the germline V gene, CDR1 is LGHDT and CDR2 is YNNKEL (reference sequence). CDR3 length equals 14 residues. The CDR3 DNA follows: TGTGCCAGCCTTCAGGGCGGGACAGGGGGTGAGCAGTTCTTC. It yields the protein CASLQGGTGGEQFF.

The chain uses TRBV5-1 and TRBJ2-3; D perhaps matches TRBD2 (6 bases). CDR3 length: 12 amino acids. The germline V and J ends were trimmed by 5 bases and 6 bases, with 10 bases remaining between them. Germline V lookup: CDR1 SGHRS, CDR2 YFSETQ. CDR3 sequence reads: CASRLLADTQYF. The CDR3 DNA sequence: TGCGCCAGCAGACTACTAGCTGATACGCAGTATTTT.

J is TRBJ2-2 and V is TRBV6-5; no clear D gene. The CDR3 totals 15 residues. Germline lookup yields CDR1 MNHEY and CDR2 SVGAGI. Trimming shortened V by 0 bases and J by 4 bases, and 9 bases separated the two germline ends. The CDR3 sequence is CASSYSPDTTGELFF. The CDR3 DNA reads as TGTGCCAGCAGTTACTCTCCCGACACCACCGGGGAGCTGTTTTTT.

This clonotype was recorded at least ten times. The rearrangement links TRBV27 to TRBJ1-4; a weak D match, TRBD1 (5 bases). The germline V gene has CDR1 MNHEY and CDR2 SMNVEV (reference sequence). This CDR3 is 14 amino acids long. Trimming took 8 bases from V and 8 from J, leaving 18 bases between them. DNA of the CDR3: TGTGCCAGCGGATTATGGGCCGAGGGGGAAAAACTGTTTTTT. It specifies CASGLWAEGEKLFF.

The sample holds a few counts of this clonotype. The chain carries TRBV10-3 and TRBJ2-5; no firm D call. Germline values: CDR1 ENHRY, CDR2 SYGVKD. Trimming removed 5 bases at V and 3 bases at J, with 4 bases between. The length of the CDR3 is 11 residues. As DNA, the CDR3 is TGTGCCATCAGTAGTGAAGAGACCCAGTACTTC. As protein: CAISSEETQYF.

This clonotype has a handful of counts. The chain joins TRBV2 to TRBJ2-3; D remains ambiguous. Germline CDR1 SNHLY, CDR2 FYNNEI. This CDR3 region has 14 residues. Trimming took 4 bases from V and 6 from J, leaving 14 bases between them. The CDR3 DNA sequence: TGTGCCAGCAGTGGCGAAACCCCAGCCGATACGCAGTATTTT. Its translation is CASSGETPADTQYF.

This clonotype was recorded at least ten times. The rearrangement links TRBV29-1 to TRBJ2-1; 7 bases are a match to TRBD2. The germline gives CDR1 SQVTM, CDR2 ANQGSEA. The CDR3 has 12 amino acids. With 3 bases clipped from V and 7 bases from J, the junction kept 3 bases outside the gene matches. The CDR3 DNA reads as TGCAGCGTTGATCGGGGAGGGAATGAGCAGTTCTTC. It specifies CSVDRGGNEQFF.

This sequence joins TRBV20-1 and TRBJ2-3, with D unresolved. Germline V gene data show CDR1 as DFQATT and CDR2 as SNEGSKA (reference sequence). Trimming left V 0 bases short and J 2 bases short, with 9 bases between. This CDR3 spans 14 amino acids. Here the CDR3 reads CSARDLGFTDTQYF. The DNA of the CDR3 is TGCAGTGCTAGAGATCTGGGGTTCACAGATACGCAGTATTTT.

This clonotype came up a few times. The V and J genes are TRBV14 and TRBJ2-1; D is undetermined. The CDR3 runs to 14 residues. Germline CDR1 SGHDN, CDR2 FVKESK. Trimming removed 4 bases from V and 4 bases from J, with 11 bases in between. CDR3 sequence (DNA): TGTGCCAGCAGCCGAGACTGGATTTACAATGAGCAGTTCTTC. As protein: CASSRDWIYNEQFF.

This clonotype was picked up one time. Here the CDR3 omits its conserved ending phenylalanine or tryptophan, so a read error is the likely source. The chain couples TRBV20-1 to TRBJ2-1; the D is unclear. V was trimmed by 0 bases and J by 6 bases, leaving 15 bases between them. The CDR3 is made up of 15 amino acids. Germline values: CDR1 DFQATT, CDR2 SNEGSKA (reference sequence). CDR3 protein: CSARDLVGVSNEQFY. The CDR3 region has the DNA TGCAGTGCTAGAGATCTGGTGGGTGTGAGCAATGAGCAGTTCTAC.

This chain connects TRBV28 to TRBJ2-7, with 12 bases aligning to TRBD2. Germline CDR1 MDHEN, CDR2 SYDVKM. Losses at the gene ends were 8 bases for V and 11 bases for J; bases not matched to a gene: 7. The CDR3 is 12 residues long. CDR3 residues: CASGTSGLFEYF. The CDR3 DNA is TGTGCCAGCGGGACTAGCGGGTTATTCGAGTACTTC.

The V gene is TRBV9, the J gene TRBJ2-1; 8 bases line up with TRBD2. The CDR3 totals 14 residues. V shed 0 bases and J 6 bases; nucleotides not matched to a gene: 2. Germline V gene sequence: CDR1 SGDLS, CDR2 YYNGEE. CDR3 in DNA: TGTGCCAGCAGCGTAGGAGCGGGAGCCAATGAGCAGTTCTTC. Its translation: CASSVGAGANEQFF.